This entry lists 10 T cell receptor beta chains sequenced from one sample in a study of cytomegalovirus exposure and HLA in healthy donors. Some clones are missing from TCRdb's copy, which holds only in-frame ones; the method was immunoSEQ multiplex PCR. Among around 130,000 clones listed, just under 90% were seen once. The sequenced material came from PBMCs. The origin of the receptors is a man aged 25-45 years in good health and CMV-seronegative.

The chain joins TRBV6-5 to TRBJ1-1, with 8 bases that match TRBD1. The CDR3 totals 15 residues. J was trimmed by 11 bases and V by 5 bases; bases with no gene match: 16. Germline CDR1 reads MNHEY; CDR2 reads SVGAGI. As DNA, the CDR3 is TGTGCCAGCAGTATCTTAGGGACAGGCTCTCAGGAGGCTTTCTTT. Translating gives CASSILGTGSQEAFF.

The genes are TRBV7-3 and TRBJ2-7, with 7 positions matching TRBD1. J gave up 4 bases and V 5 bases, and 11 bases lay outside the gene matches. Germline V CDR1 and CDR2: SGHTA, FQGTGA. This CDR3 spans 15 amino acids. This CDR3 is CASSLTGTDPYEQYF. DNA for the CDR3: TGTGCCAGCAGCCTCACCGGGACAGACCCTTACGAGCAGTACTTC.

The chain uses TRBV9 and TRBJ2-2; weak D call: TRBD2 (6 bases). Germline values: CDR1 SGDLS, CDR2 YYNGEE. V lost 0 bases and J lost 2, with 11 bases in between. This CDR3 spans 16 amino acids. CDR3 residues: CASSVAGLLNTGELFF. The CDR3 bases are TGTGCCAGCAGCGTAGCTGGACTACTTAACACCGGGGAGCTGTTTTTT.

The chain couples TRBV21-1 to TRBJ1-5; TRBD1, the table's D call, lacks a check against the DNA. TRBV21-1 is labeled a pseudogene. CDR3 size: 20 residues. This CDR3 is CASSNRGTGQQVRSNQPQHF. For the CDR3, the DNA is TGTGCCAGCAGCAACCGGGGGACAGGACAGCAGGTGCGAAGCAATCAGCCCCAGCATTTT.

A single count supports this clone. The V gene is TRBV7-2, the J gene TRBJ1-2; D is uncertain. This CDR3 region has 16 residues. Trimming took off 0 bases at V and 2 bases at J, with 13 bases between the two ends. CDR1 SGHTA and CDR2 FQGNSA come from the germline V gene. The CDR3 loop is CASSLASQVGNYGYTF. CDR3 sequence (DNA): TGTGCCAGCAGCTTAGCAAGCCAAGTCGGGAACTATGGCTACACCTTC. Full variable domain (missing parts from reference TRBV7-2 and TRBJ1-2): GAGVSQSPSNKVTEKGKDVELRCDPISGHTALYWYRQSLGQGLEFLIYFQGNSAPDKSGLPSDRFSAERTGGSVSTLTIQRTQQEDSAVYLCASSLASQVGNYGYTFGSGTRLTVV.

J is TRBJ2-7 and V is TRBV27, with D uncertain. The CDR3 sequence is 13 residues long. Trimming removed 5 bases from V and 0 bases from J, with 8 bases in between. CDR1 is MNHEY and CDR2 is SMNVEV in the germline V gene (reference sequence). The CDR3 region is CASSPHSSYEQYF. CDR3 DNA sequence: TGTGCCAGCAGTCCCCATAGCTCCTACGAGCAGTACTTC.

This chain uses TRBV7-2 with TRBJ1-2; D unclear. From germline, CDR1 is SGHTA and CDR2 FQGNSA. The CDR3 length is 11 residues. Trimming cost V 3 bases and J 4 bases, with 3 bases left between them. The CDR3 spells CASSFFYGYTF. The CDR3 DNA reads TGTGCCAGCAGCTTCTTCTATGGCTACACCTTC.

This chain joins TRBV4-3 and TRBJ2-2; D is ambiguous. Germline lookup yields CDR1 LGHNA and CDR2 YSLEER. The CDR3 has 14 residues. V shed 0 bases and J shed 2 bases, with 4 bases lying between them. The CDR3 is CASSQDINTGELFF. The CDR3 DNA is TGCGCCAGCAGCCAAGATATCAACACCGGGGAGCTGTTTTTT.

This chain's CDR3 is CASSQDWAGYGYTF. DNA of the CDR3: TGCGCCAGCAGCCAAGATTGGGCAGGGTACGGCTACACCTTC. V is TRBV4-3 and J is TRBJ1-2; D is perhaps TRBD1 (5 bases). The germline V and J ends were trimmed by 0 bases and 8 bases, with 13 bases remaining between them. Per germline, CDR1 LGHNA and CDR2 YSLEER. The CDR3 has 14 residues.

CDR3 sequence (DNA): TGTGCCAGCAGCTTAGAGTGGACTCACTACGAGCAGTACTTC. It encodes CASSLEWTHYEQYF. The J gene is TRBJ2-7, the V gene TRBV7-2; the D gene is possibly TRBD2 (5 bases). The CDR3 has 14 amino acids. Trimming left V 1 base short and J 3 bases short, with 10 bases between. The germline V gene has CDR1 SGHTA and CDR2 FQGNSA.